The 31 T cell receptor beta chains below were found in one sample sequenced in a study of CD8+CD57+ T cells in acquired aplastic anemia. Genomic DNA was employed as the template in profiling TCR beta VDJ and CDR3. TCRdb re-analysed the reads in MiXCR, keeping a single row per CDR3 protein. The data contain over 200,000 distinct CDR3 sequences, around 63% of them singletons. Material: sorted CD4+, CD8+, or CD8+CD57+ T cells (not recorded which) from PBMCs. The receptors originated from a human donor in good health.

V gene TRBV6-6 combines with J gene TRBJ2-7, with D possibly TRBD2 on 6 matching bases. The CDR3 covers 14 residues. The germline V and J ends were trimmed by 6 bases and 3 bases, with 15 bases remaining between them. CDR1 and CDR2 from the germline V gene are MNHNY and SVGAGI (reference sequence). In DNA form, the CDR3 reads TGTGCCAGCAGCCAGACTAGTAAGGACTACGAGCAGTACTTC. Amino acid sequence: CASSQTSKDYEQYF.

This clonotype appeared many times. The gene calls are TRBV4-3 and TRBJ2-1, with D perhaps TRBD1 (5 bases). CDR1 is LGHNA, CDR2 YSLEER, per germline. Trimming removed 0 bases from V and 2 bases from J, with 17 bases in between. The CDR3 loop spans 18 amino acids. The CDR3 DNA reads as TGCGCCAGCAGCCAAGACCGACCAGGGTTTATAACCTACAATGAGCAGTTCTTC. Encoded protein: CASSQDRPGFITYNEQFF.

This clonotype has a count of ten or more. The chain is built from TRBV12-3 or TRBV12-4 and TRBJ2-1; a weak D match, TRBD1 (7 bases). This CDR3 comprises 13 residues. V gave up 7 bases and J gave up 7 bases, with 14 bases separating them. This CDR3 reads CASTDQGGNEQFF. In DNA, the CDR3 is TGTGCCAGCACAGATCAGGGGGGAAATGAGCAGTTCTTC.

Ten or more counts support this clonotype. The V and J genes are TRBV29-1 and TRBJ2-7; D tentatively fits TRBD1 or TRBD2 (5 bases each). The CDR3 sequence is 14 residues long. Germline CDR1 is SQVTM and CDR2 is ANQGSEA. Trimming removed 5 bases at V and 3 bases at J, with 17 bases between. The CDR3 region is CSVRDPSYRYEQYF. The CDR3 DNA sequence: TGCAGCGTTAGGGACCCATCATACCGCTACGAGCAGTACTTC.

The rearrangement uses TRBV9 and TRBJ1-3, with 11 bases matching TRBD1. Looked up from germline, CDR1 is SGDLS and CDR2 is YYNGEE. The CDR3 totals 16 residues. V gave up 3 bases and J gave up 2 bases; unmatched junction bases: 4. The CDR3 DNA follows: TGTGCCAGCAGCGCCGTGGGACAGGGGGCTGGAAACACCATATATTTT. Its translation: CASSAVGQGAGNTIYF.

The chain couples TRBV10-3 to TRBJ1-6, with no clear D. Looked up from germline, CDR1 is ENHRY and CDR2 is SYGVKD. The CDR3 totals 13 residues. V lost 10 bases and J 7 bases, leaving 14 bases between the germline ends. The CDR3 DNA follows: TGTGCCAGCTTCGGGGAACTCAATTCACCCCTCCACTTT. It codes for CASFGELNSPLHF.

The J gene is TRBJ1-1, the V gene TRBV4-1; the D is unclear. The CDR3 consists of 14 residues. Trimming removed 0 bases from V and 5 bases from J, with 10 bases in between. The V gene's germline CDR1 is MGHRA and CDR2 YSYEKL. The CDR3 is CASSQDSGITEAFF. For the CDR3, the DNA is TGCGCCAGCAGCCAAGATTCAGGAATTACTGAAGCTTTCTTT.

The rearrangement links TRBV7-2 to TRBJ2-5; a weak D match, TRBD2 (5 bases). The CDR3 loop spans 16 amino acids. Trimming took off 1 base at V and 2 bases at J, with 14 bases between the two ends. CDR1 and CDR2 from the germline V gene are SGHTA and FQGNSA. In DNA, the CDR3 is TGTGCCAGCAGCTTAGGTGGCAGGACGGGACAAGAGACCCAGTACTTC. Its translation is CASSLGGRTGQETQYF. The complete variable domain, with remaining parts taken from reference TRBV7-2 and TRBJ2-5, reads GAGVSQSPSNKVTEKGKDVELRCDPISGHTALYWYRQSLGQGLEFLIYFQGNSAPDKSGLPSDRFSAERTGGSVSTLTIQRTQQEDSAVYLCASSLGGRTGQETQYFGPGTRLLVL.

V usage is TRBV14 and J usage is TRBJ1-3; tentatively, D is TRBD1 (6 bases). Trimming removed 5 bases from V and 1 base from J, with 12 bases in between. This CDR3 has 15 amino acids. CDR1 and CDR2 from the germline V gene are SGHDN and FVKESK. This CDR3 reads CASSDSGTSGNTIYF. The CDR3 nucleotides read TGTGCCAGCAGCGATTCCGGGACATCTGGAAACACCATATATTTT.

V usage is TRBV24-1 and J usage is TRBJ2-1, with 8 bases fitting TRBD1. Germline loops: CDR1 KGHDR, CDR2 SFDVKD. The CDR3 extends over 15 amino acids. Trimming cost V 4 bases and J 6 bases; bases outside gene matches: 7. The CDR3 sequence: CATSDKDRGVNEQFF. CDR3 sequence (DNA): TGTGCCACCAGTGACAAAGACAGGGGAGTCAATGAGCAGTTCTTC.

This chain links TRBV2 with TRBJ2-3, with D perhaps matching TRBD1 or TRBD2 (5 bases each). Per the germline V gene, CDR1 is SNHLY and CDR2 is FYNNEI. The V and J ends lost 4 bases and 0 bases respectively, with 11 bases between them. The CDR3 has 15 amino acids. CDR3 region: CASSVWGKSTDTQYF. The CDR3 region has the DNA TGTGCCAGCAGTGTTTGGGGGAAAAGCACAGATACGCAGTATTTT. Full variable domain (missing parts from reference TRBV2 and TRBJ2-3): EPEVTQTPSHQVTQMGQEVILRCVPISNHLYFYWYRQILGQKVEFLVSFYNNEISEKSEIFDDQFSVERPDGSNFTLKIRSTKLEDSAMYFCASSVWGKSTDTQYFGPGTRLTVL.

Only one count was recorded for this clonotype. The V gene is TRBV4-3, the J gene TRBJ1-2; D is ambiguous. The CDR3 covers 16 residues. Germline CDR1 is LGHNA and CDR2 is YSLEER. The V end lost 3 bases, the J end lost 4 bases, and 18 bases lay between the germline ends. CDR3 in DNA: TGCGCCAGCAGCCAGCGCGCGGGAACAACAAGCTATGGCTACACCTTC. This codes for CASSQRAGTTSYGYTF.

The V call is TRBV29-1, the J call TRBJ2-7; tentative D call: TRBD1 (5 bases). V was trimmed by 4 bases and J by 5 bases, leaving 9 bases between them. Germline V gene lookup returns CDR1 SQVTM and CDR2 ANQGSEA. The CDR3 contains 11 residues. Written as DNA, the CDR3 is TGCAGCGTTGGCAGGGATAACGAGCAGTACTTC. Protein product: CSVGRDNEQYF.

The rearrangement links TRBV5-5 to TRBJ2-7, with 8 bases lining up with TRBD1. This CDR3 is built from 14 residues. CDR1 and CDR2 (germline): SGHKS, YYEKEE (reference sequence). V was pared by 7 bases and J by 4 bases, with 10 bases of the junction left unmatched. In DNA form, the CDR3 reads TGTGCCAGCCGCCCCGGACAGGGACTTTACGAGCAGTACTTC. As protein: CASRPGQGLYEQYF.

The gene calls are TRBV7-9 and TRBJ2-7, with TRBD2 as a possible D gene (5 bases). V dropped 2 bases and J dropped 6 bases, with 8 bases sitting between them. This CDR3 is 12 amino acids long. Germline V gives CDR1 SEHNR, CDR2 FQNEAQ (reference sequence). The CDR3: CASSLNGVEQYF. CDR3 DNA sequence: TGTGCCAGCAGCTTAAACGGGGTCGAGCAGTACTTC.

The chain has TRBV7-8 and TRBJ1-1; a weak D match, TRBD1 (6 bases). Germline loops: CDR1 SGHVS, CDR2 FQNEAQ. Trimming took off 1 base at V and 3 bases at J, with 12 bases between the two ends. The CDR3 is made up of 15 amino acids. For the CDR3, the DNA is TGTGCCAGCAGCTTAGACGGGGGGCTGGACACTGAAGCTTTCTTT. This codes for CASSLDGGLDTEAFF.

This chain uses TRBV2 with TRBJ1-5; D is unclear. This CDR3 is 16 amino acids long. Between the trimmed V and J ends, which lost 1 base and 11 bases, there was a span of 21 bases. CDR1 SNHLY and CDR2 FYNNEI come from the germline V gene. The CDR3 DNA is TGTGCCAGCAGTGAAGAGACCGGTCGACGACACTCGACCCAGCATTTT. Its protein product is CASSEETGRRHSTQHF.

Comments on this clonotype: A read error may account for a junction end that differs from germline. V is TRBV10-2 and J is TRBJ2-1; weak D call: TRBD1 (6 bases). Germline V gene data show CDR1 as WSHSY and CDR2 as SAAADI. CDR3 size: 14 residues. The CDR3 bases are TGCGCCAGCGGGCAGGGGAATTCCTACGATGAGCAGCTCTTC. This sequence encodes CASGQGNSYDEQLF.

The CDR3 DNA reads TGTGCCAGCAGCTTGGAGGGCTGGCAGTCAGCGCAAGAGACCCAGTACTTC. This codes for CASSLEGWQSAQETQYF. The J gene is TRBJ2-5, the V gene TRBV7-9, with D maybe TRBD2 (6 bases). Germline loops: CDR1 SEHNR, CDR2 FQNEAQ (reference sequence). The CDR3 is 17 residues long. Trimming cost V 3 bases and J 2 bases, with 19 bases left between them.

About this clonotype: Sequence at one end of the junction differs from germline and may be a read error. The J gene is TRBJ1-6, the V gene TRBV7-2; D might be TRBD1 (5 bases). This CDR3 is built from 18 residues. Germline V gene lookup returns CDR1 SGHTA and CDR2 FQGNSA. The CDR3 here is CASSLLTALSSYNTPLHF. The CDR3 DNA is TGTGCCAGCAGCCTGTTGACAGCGCTAAGCTCCTATAATACACCCCTCCACTTT. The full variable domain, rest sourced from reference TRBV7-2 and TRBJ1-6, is GAGVSQSPSNKVTEKGKDVELRCDPISGHTALYWYRQSLGQGLEFLIYFQGNSAPDKSGLPSDRFSAERTGGSVSTLTIQRTQQEDSAVYLCASSLLTALSSYNTPLHFGNGTRLTVT.

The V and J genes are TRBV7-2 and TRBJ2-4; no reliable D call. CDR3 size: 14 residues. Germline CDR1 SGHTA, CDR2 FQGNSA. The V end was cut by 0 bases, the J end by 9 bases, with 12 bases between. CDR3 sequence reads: CASSLADPSSIQYF. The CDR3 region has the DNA TGTGCCAGCAGCTTAGCGGACCCGTCTTCCATTCAGTACTTC.

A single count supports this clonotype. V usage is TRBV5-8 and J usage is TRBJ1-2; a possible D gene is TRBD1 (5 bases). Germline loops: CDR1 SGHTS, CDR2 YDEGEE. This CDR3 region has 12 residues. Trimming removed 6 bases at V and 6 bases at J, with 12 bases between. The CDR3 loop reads CASNFGADGYTF. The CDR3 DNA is TGTGCCAGCAATTTCGGGGCGGATGGCTACACCTTC.

The CDR3 DNA is TGTGCCAGCAGCCAAGCAGCAACTAGCGGGCCAGATACGCAGTATTTT. It encodes CASSQAATSGPDTQYF. The V call is TRBV7-8, the J call TRBJ2-3; 9 bases line up with TRBD2. The CDR3 consists of 16 residues. Unmatched junction bases numbered 10, after V lost 5 bases and J lost 4 bases. Per the germline V gene, CDR1 is SGHVS and CDR2 is FQNEAQ.

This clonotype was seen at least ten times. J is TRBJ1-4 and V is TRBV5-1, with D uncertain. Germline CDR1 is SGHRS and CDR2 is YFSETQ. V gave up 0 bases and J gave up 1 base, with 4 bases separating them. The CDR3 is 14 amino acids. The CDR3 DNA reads TGCGCCAGCAGCTTGGCCGAAACTAATGAAAAACTGTTTTTT. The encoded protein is CASSLAETNEKLFF. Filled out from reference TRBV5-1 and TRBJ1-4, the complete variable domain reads KAGVTQTPRYLIKTRGQQVTLSCSPISGHRSVSWYQQTPGQGLQFLFEYFSETQRNKGNFPGRFSGRQFSNSRSEMNVSTLELGDSALYLCASSLAETNEKLFFGSGTQLSVL.

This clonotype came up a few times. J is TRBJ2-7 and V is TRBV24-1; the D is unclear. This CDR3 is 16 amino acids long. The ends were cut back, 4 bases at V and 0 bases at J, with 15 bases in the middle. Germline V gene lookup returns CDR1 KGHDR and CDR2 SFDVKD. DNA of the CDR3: TGTGCCACCAGTGAATCTAAGGCTGCCTCCTCCTACGAGCAGTACTTC. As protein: CATSESKAASSYEQYF.

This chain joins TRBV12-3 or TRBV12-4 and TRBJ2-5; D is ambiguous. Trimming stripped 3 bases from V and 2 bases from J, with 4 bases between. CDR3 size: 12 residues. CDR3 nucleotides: TGTGCCAGCAGTTTTCTGCAAGAGACCCAGTACTTC. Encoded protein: CASSFLQETQYF.

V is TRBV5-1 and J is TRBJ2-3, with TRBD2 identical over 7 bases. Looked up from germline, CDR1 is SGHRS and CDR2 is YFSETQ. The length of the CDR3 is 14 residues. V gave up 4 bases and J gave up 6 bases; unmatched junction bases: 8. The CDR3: CASSPRAGEDTQYF. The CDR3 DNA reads TGCGCCAGCAGCCCACGGGCGGGGGAGGATACGCAGTATTTT.

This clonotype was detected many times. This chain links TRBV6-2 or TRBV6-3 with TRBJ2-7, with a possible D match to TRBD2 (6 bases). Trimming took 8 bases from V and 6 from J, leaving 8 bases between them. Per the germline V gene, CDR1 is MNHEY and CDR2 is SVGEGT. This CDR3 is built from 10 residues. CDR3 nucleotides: TGTGCCAGCGGAGGGGCCGAGCAGTACTTC. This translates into CASGGAEQYF.

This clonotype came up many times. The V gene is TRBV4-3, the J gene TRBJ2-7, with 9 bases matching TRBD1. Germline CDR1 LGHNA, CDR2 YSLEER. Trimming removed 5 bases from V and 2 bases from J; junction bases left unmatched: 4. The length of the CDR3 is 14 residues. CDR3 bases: TGCGCCAGCAGCTGGGGACAGGGAACCTACGAGCAGTACTTC. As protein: CASSWGQGTYEQYF.

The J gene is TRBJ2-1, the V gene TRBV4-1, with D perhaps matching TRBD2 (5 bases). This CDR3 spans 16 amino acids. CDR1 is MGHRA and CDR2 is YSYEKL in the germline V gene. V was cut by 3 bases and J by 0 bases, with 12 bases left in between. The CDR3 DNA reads TGCGCCAGCAGCCATCGAAGCGGCAGCTCCTACAATGAGCAGTTCTTC. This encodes CASSHRSGSSYNEQFF.

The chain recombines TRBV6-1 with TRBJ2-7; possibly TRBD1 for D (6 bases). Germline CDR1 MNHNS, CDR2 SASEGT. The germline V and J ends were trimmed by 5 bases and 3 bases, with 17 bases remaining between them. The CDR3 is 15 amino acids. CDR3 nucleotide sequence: TGTGCCAGCAGTCCTGAATGGACAGAGTTCTACGAGCAGTACTTC. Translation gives CASSPEWTEFYEQYF.